Each of the 8 T cell receptor beta chains below was sequenced from the same sample in a study of cytomegalovirus exposure and HLA in healthy donors. In the PCR, 60 Vbeta and 13 Jbeta primers were used. Data came from immunoSEQ multiplex PCR; TCRdb stores just in-frame clones and leaves some out. The data show 140,000 or so clones, roughly 80% seen once. The sequenced sample consisted of PBMCs. The receptors were sampled from a man in his forties in good health and CMV-seronegative.

The gene calls are TRBV7-2 and TRBJ2-1; TRBD1 agrees at 11 bases. This CDR3 has 15 amino acids. V lost 5 bases, J lost 3 bases, and 3 bases stayed unmatched. Germline V CDR1 and CDR2: SGHTA, FQGNSA. CDR3 in amino acids: CASSGDRGIYNEQFF. The DNA of the CDR3 is TGTGCCAGCAGCGGGGACAGGGGGATCTACAATGAGCAGTTCTTC.

This chain connects TRBV23-1 to TRBJ1-1; D may be TRBD1 (6 bases). TRBV23-1 is marked as an open reading frame, function uncertain. V gave up 0 bases and J gave up 5 bases, with 13 bases separating them. The CDR3 has 15 residues. The CDR3 is CASSQSQQGETEAFF. The CDR3 DNA sequence: TGCGCCAGCAGTCAATCCCAACAGGGCGAAACTGAAGCTTTCTTT.

This clone was counted between two and nine times. The chain is built from TRBV5-4 and TRBJ1-2; no clear D gene. Germline V gene lookup returns CDR1 SGHNT and CDR2 YYREEE (reference sequence). V was shortened by 4 bases and J by 3 bases, with 25 bases between the two germline ends. CDR3 length: 18 residues. CDR3 sequence (DNA): TGTGCCAGCAGCCACTTTACAGAGTCCTTACAACGGCACTATGGCTACACCTTC. Protein: CASSHFTESLQRHYGYTF. The variable domain in full, with the rest retrieved from reference TRBV5-4 and TRBJ1-2, is ETGVTQSPTHLIKTRGQQVTLRCSSQSGHNTVSWYQQALGQGPQFIFQYYREEENGRGNFPPRFSGLQFPNYSSELNVNALELDDSALYLCASSHFTESLQRHYGYTFGSGTRLTVV.

The V gene is TRBV30, the J gene TRBJ2-7, with 9 bases lining up with TRBD1. The CDR3 covers 12 residues. Germline lookup yields CDR1 GTSNPN and CDR2 SVGIG (reference sequence). Unmatched junction bases numbered 6, after V lost 5 bases and J lost 7 bases. The CDR3 spells CAWGTGIWEQYF. The CDR3 DNA sequence: TGTGCCTGGGGGACAGGGATTTGGGAGCAGTACTTC. Full variable domain (rest looked up from reference TRBV30 and TRBJ2-7): SQTIHQWPATLVQPVGSPLSLECTVEGTSNPNLYWYRQAAGRGLQLLFYSVGIGQISSEVPQNLSASRPQDRQFILSSKKLLLSDSGFYLCAWGTGIWEQYFGPGTRLTVT.

This chain joins TRBV27 and TRBJ2-5; possible D gene TRBD1, 5 bases. This CDR3 has 13 residues. Looked up from germline, CDR1 is MNHEY and CDR2 is SMNVEV (reference sequence). V was cut by 7 bases and J by 5 bases, with 14 bases left in between. CDR3 nucleotides: TGTGCCAGCACCTTGACAGTTTTGGAGACCCAGTACTTC. Encoded protein: CASTLTVLETQYF.

The chain has TRBV7-9 and TRBJ1-5, with 7 nucleotides matching TRBD1. V was pared by 5 bases and J by 3 bases, with 4 bases of the junction left unmatched. There are 14 residues in the CDR3. From germline, CDR1 is SEHNR and CDR2 FQNEAQ (reference sequence). CDR3 DNA: TGTGCCAGCAGCGGGGACAGTCCCAATCAGCCCCAGCATTTT. This gives the protein CASSGDSPNQPQHF.

This chain connects TRBV28 to TRBJ2-1, with 14 nucleotides matching TRBD2. The V gene end was trimmed by 3 bases and the J gene end by 8 bases; junction bases not matched to a gene: 6. Germline V CDR1 and CDR2: MDHEN, SYDVKM. This CDR3 contains 16 residues. This CDR3 reads CASSFQTSGGAYEQFF. For the CDR3, the DNA is TGTGCCAGCAGTTTTCAGACTAGCGGGGGGGCCTATGAGCAGTTCTTC.

The count of this clone is one. This chain uses TRBV11-2 with TRBJ1-1; perhaps TRBD1 as D (5 bases). From germline, CDR1 is SGHAT and CDR2 FQNNGV. Trimming removed 3 bases from V and 1 base from J, with 15 bases in between. The CDR3 is made up of 16 amino acids. The CDR3 nucleotides read TGTGCCAGCAGCTTCCCTTTAGGGGCGAGGAACACTGAAGCTTTCTTT. It specifies CASSFPLGARNTEAFF. Supplemented by reference TRBV11-2 and TRBJ1-1, the full variable domain reads EAGVAQSPRYKIIEKRQSVAFWCNPISGHATLYWYQQILGQGPKLLIQFQNNGVVDDSQLPKDRFSAERLKGVDSTLKIQPAKLEDSAVYLCASSFPLGARNTEAFFGQGTRLTVV.